The sequence of this T cell receptor (beta chain) was determined in a study of cytomegalovirus exposure and HLA in healthy donors. General study results and limits: Published work reported that the classifier diagnosed cytomegalovirus status with high specificity and sensitivity. HLA alleles were associated with some 17,000 TCR beta sequences in a later analysis at 0.05 false discovery rate.

The PCR was carried out with 60 Vbeta primers and 13 Jbeta primers. Only in-frame clones appear in the TCRdb table, and some are missing; sequencing was by immunoSEQ multiplex PCR. The sample consists of approximately 120,000 clones, over 75% of them appearing once. V was clipped by 3 bases and J by 1 base, with 12 bases between them. From germline, CDR1 is SGHTA and CDR2 FQGTGA. The CDR3 is 15 amino acids. As for this clone: Its antigen is not known.

This TCR derives from a woman aged 40 to 55 in good health and CMV-seropositive. This chain uses TRBV7-3 with TRBJ2-5, with D tentatively TRBD2 (6 bases). The sequenced material came from PBMCs. The DNA for the CDR3 is TGTGCCAGCAGCTTTACGGGAGCCCCCCAAGAGACCCAGTACTTC. Translated: CASSFTGAPQETQYF.